This T cell receptor (beta chain) derives from a study of CD8 T cells in ankylosing spondylitis. Study-wide results and limits: Roughly 8 highly homologous variants formed a TCR beta motif that appeared characteristic of ankylosing spondylitis blood. In synovial fluid and blood from reactive arthritis, some motif variants were previously reported. Significant enrichment of disease-linked clones was reportedly seen in matched ankylosing spondylitis synovial fluid. CD8+ cells made up the disease-linked clones, which were relatively rare in peripheral blood.

Details on this clonotype: Antigen: not known.

This CDR3 region has 12 residues. V lost 6 bases, J lost 8 bases, and 5 bases stayed unmatched. The TCR beta libraries were generated through quantitative 5'-RACE incorporating molecular barcodes. TCRdb re-derived calls from the 5' RACE reads in MiXCR, one entry per CDR3 protein. The sample has 700,000 or so distinct CDR3 sequences, roughly 19% seen once. The clonotype was recovered from a male donor with ankylosing spondylitis. The material sequenced was blood, either unsorted or a sorted T cell fraction (not recorded which). V and J are TRBV12-3 or TRBV12-4 and TRBJ1-2; 8 nucleotides line up with TRBD1. CDR3 nucleotides: TGTGCCAGCAGGACAGGGGCGAAGGGCTACACCTTC. It yields the protein CASRTGAKGYTF.